The 4 T cell receptor beta chains reported below all come from one sample, sequenced in a study of blood T cell repertoires in COVID-19. Method: immunoSEQ multiplex PCR; TCRdb's copy keeps in-frame clones and lacks some. Among 250,000 to 300,000 clones, roughly 88% were seen once, and the ten largest hold 0.8% to 1%. Sequencing used PBMCs or T cells enriched from blood (not recorded which). These receptors originate from a young woman who had recovered from COVID-19.

Here the CDR3 DNA reads TGTGCCAGCAGCTTAGCGGGGGGGAATGAGCAGTTCTTC. Protein sequence: CASSLAGGNEQFF. The chain carries TRBV11-2 and TRBJ2-1; 8 bases are shared with TRBD2. Trimming at V came to 1 base and at J to 7 bases, leaving 0 bases not matched to a gene. This CDR3 has 13 amino acids. Germline V CDR1 and CDR2: SGHAT, FQNNGV.

For the CDR3, the DNA is TGTGCCAGCAGCGCCGGGACTAGCGTACGCGGGGATACGCAGTATTTT. Its protein product is CASSAGTSVRGDTQYF. The chain couples TRBV7-6 to TRBJ2-3, with 10 nucleotides matching TRBD2. Per the germline V gene, CDR1 is SGHVS and CDR2 is FNYEAQ. J gave up 6 bases and V 5 bases, and 11 bases lay outside the gene matches. The CDR3 consists of 16 residues.

The J gene is TRBJ2-7, the V gene TRBV28; TRBD1 matches at 8 bases. V lost 5 bases, J lost 1 base, and 10 bases stayed unmatched. This CDR3 spans 16 amino acids. Germline values: CDR1 MDHEN, CDR2 SYDVKM. The CDR3 spells CASSRSTGGVSYEQYF. The DNA for the CDR3 is TGTGCCAGCAGTCGATCTACAGGGGGTGTTTCCTACGAGCAGTACTTC.

The gene calls are TRBV10-1 and TRBJ2-1; D not resolved. The germline V gene encodes CDR1 WNHNN and CDR2 SYGVQD (reference sequence). The CDR3 loop spans 10 amino acids. V was cut by 10 bases and J by 8 bases, with 9 bases left in between. The CDR3 here is CATRVDEQFF. CDR3 DNA: TGCGCCACCCGGGTGGATGAGCAGTTCTTC.